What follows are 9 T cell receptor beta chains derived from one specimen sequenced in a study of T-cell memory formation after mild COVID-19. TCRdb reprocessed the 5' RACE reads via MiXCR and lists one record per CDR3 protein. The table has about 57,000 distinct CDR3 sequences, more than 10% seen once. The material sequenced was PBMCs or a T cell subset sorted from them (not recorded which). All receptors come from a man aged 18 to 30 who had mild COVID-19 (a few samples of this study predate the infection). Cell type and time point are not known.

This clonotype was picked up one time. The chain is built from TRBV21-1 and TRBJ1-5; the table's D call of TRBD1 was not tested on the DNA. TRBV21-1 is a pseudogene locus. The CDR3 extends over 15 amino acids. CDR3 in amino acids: CASSSKPGRNQPQHF. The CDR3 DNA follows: TGTGCCAGCAGCTCAAAGCCGGGACGTAACCAGCCCCAGCATTTT.

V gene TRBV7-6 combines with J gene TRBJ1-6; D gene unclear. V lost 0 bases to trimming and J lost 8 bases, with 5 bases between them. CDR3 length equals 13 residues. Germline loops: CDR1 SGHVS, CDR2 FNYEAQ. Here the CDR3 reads CASSLATDSPLHF. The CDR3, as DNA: TGTGCCAGCAGCTTAGCTACGGATTCACCCCTCCACTTT.

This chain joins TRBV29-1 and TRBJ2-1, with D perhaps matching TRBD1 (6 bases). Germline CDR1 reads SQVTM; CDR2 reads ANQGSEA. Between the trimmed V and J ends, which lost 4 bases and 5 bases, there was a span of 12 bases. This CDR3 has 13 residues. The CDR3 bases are TGCAGCGTTGCCCGGGACACGAACAATGAGCAGTTCTTC. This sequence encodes CSVARDTNNEQFF.

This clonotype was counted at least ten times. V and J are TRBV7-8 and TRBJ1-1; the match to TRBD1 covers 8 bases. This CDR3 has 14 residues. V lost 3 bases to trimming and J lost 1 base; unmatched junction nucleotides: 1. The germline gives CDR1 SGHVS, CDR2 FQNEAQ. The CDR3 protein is CASSFTGGNTEAFF. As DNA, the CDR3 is TGTGCCAGCAGCTTTACAGGGGGGAACACTGAAGCTTTCTTT.

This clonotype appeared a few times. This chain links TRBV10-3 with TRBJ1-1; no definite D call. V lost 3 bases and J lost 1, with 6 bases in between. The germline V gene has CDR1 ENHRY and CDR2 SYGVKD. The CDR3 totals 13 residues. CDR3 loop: CAISESGNTEAFF. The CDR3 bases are TGTGCCATCAGTGAATCAGGGAACACTGAAGCTTTCTTT.

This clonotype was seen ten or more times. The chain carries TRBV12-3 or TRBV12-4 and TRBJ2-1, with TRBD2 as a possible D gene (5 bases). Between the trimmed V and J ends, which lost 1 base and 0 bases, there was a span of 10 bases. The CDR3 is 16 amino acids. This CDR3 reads CASSLEGSSSYNEQFF. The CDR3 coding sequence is TGTGCCAGCAGTTTAGAAGGGAGCAGCTCCTACAATGAGCAGTTCTTC.

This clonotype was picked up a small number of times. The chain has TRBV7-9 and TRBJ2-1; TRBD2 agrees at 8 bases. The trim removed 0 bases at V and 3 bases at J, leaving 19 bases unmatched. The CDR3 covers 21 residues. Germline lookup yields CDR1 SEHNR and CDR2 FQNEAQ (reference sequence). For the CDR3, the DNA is TGTGCCAGCAGCTTAGCGGACGGGGGGGACTATCTATCCCCTCACTACAATGAGCAGTTCTTC. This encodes CASSLADGGDYLSPHYNEQFF. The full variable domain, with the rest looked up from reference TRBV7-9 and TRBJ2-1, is DTGVSQNPRHKITKRGQNVTFRCDPISEHNRLYWYRQTLGQGPEFLTYFQNEAQLEKSRLLSDRFSAERPKGSFSTLEIQRTEQGDSAMYLCASSLADGGDYLSPHYNEQFFGPGTRLTVL.

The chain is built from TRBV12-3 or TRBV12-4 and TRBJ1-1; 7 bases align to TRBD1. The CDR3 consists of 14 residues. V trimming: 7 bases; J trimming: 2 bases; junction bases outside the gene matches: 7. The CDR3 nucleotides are TGTGCCAGCAACCCCGGGACAGATAACACTGAAGCTTTCTTT. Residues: CASNPGTDNTEAFF.

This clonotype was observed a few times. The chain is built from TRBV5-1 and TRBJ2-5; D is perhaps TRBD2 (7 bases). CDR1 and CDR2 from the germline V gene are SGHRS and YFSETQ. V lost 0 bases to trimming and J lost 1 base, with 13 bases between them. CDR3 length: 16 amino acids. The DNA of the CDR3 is TGCGCCAGCAGCTTGGCCGAGGGGGGGATCCAAGAGACCCAGTACTTC. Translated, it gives CASSLAEGGIQETQYF.